The T cell receptor (beta chain) described here comes from a study of CD8+ T cells in alopecia areata. As to treatment: oral pan-JAK inhibitor, 5-10 mg twice daily. Extracted RNA was reverse transcribed into cDNA, the sequencing template. This table comes from immunoSEQ multiplex PCR, and its TCRdb copy is limited to in-frame clones, with some not included. The sample consists of 200,000 to 250,000 clones, under 70% of them appearing once. This sequence was found in a human donor with alopecia areata. The sample consisted of CD4+ T cells sorted from blood, taken at week 4, from a patient treated with tofacitinib.

CDR3 protein: CASSFGGQNNSPLHF. CDR3 nucleotide sequence: TGTGCCAGCAGTTTCGGGGGACAGAATAATTCACCCCTCCACTTT. The chain couples TRBV27 to TRBJ1-6; TRBD1 agrees at 7 bases. This CDR3 is built from 15 residues. V trimming: 3 bases; J trimming: 5 bases; junction bases outside the gene matches: 4. Germline V gene sequence: CDR1 MNHEY, CDR2 SMNVEV (reference sequence).